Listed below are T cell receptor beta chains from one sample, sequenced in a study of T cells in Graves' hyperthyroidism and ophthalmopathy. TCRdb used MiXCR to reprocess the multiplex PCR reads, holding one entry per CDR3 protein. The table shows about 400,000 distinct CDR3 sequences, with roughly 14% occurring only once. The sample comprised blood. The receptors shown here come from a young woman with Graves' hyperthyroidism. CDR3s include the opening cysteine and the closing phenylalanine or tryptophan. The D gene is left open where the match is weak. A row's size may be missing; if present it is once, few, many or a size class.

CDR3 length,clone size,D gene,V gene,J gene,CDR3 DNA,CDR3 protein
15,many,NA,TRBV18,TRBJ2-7,TGTGCCAGCTCGCTCGGGACGGCCAGCTCCTACGAGCAGTACTTC,CASSLGTASSYEQYF
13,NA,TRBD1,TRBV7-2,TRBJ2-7,TGTGCCAGCAGCCTCATTGACAGGGGCGAGCAGTACTTC,CASSLIDRGEQYF
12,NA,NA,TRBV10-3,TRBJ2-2,TGTGCCACCGGACGGGGTGGCGGGGAGCTGTTTTTT,CATGRGGGELFF
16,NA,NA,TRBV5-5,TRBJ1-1,TGTGCCAGCAGGTCCCGGGACGGCTCCGTGAACACTGAAGCTTTCTTT,CASRSRDGSVNTEAFF
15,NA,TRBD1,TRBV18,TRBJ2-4,TGTGCCAGCTCACCCCGACAGGGGGCAATGGACATTCAGTACTTC,CASSPRQGAMDIQYF
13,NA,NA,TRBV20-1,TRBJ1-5,TGCAGTGCTAGAGATCTTGGCAATCAGCCCCAGCATTTT,CSARDLGNQPQHF
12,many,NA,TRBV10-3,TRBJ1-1,TGTGCTACCTTGGGGGGAAACACTGAAGCTTTCTTT,CATLGGNTEAFF
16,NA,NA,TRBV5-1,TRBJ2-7,TGCGTCAGCAGCTTGGGGGTCCAGGCCTACTCCTACGAGCAGTACTTC,CVSSLGVQAYSYEQYF
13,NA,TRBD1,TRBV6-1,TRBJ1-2,TGTGCCAGCAGGGGGACAGGAAGATATGGCTACACCTTC,CASRGTGRYGYTF
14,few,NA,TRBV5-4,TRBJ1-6,TGTGCCAGCAGCGCGGGAGTTATAAATTCACCCCTCCACTTT,CASSAGVINSPLHF
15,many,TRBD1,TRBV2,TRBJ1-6,TGTGCCAGCAATAGGGACAGCTCCTATAATTCACCCCTCCACTTT,CASNRDSSYNSPLHF
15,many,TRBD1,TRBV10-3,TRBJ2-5,TGTGCCATCAGTCAGTCTGACAGGGGACGCGAGACCCAGTACTTC,CAISQSDRGRETQYF
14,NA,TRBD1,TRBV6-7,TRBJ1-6,TGTGCCAGCATGGGGGACAGGGTTGGATCACCCCTCCACTTT,CASMGDRVGSPLHF
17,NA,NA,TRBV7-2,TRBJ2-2,TGTGCCAGCAGCTTAGTCGGCAGGAACGCGAACACCGGGGAGCTGTTTTTT,CASSLVGRNANTGELFF
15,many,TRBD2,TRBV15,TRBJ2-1,TGTGCCACCAGCAGTACTAGCGGGACCTACAATGAGCAGTTCTTC,CATSSTSGTYNEQFF
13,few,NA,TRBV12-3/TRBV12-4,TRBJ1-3,TGTGCCAGCAGTTTACCAGGGGGAAACACCATATATTTT,CASSLPGGNTIYF
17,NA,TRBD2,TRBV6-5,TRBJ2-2,TGTGCCAGCAGTTACCACCGGACTAGCGGGAGTACCGGGGAGCTGTTTTTT,CASSYHRTSGSTGELFF
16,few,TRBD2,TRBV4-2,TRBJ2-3,TGTGCCAGTAGCTCCCGACTAGCGGGGGGGCGGGATACGCAGTATTTT,CASSSRLAGGRDTQYF
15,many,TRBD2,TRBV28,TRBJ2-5,TGTGCCAGCAGTTTATATGCGGGAGGGCAAGAGACCCAGTACTTC,CASSLYAGGQETQYF
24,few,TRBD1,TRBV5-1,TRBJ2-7,TGCGCCAGCAGCTTGGGACAGGGTAGAAGAGAACCCACCTTAATTGAAACGACCAAACACGAGCAGTACTTC,CASSLGQGRREPTLIETTKHEQYF
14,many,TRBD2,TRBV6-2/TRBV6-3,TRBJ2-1,TGTGCCAGCGCGGGAGCGGGAGATTGGAATGAGCAGTTCTTC,CASAGAGDWNEQFF
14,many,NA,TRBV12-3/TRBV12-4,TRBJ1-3,TGTGCCAGCAGTTTAGGGGGGTTCGGAAACACCATATATTTT,CASSLGGFGNTIYF
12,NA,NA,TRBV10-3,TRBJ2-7,TGTGCCATCAGCCGCGAGGGTAACGAGCAGTACTTC,CAISREGNEQYF
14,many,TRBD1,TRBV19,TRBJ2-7,TGTGCCAGCTCTGGGACAGGGGGTTTAGGCGAGCAGTACTTC,CASSGTGGLGEQYF
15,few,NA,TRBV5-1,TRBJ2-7,TGCGCCAGCAGCTTAGGGTCTAGTACACCCTACGAGCAGTACTTC,CASSLGSSTPYEQYF
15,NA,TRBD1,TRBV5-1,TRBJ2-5,TGCGCCAGCAGCACCGCCTGGACAGGGATAGAGACCCAGTACTTC,CASSTAWTGIETQYF
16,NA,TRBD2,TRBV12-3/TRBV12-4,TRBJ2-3,TGTGCCAGCAGCAAATTCGGGACTACTCCTTCAGATACGCAGTATTTT,CASSKFGTTPSDTQYF
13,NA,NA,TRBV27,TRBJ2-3,TGTGCCAGCAGCGTGCTCCAGAAAGATACGCAGTATTTT,CASSVLQKDTQYF
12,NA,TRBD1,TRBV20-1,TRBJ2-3,TGCAGCAACAGGGGTTGGACAGATACGCAGTATTTT,CSNRGWTDTQYF
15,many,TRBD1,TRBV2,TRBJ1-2,TGTGCCAGCAGTGAGAGGGGACAGGGGGAATTTGGCTACACCTTC,CASSERGQGEFGYTF
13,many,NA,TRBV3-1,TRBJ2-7,TGTGCCAGCAGCCAAGATCTCGGGGGAGAGCAGTACTTC,CASSQDLGGEQYF
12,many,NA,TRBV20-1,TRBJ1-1,TGCAGTGCTACAACCAGGAACACTGAAGCTTTCTTT,CSATTRNTEAFF
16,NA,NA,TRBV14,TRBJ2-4,TGTGCCAGCAGCCCGCTCGGAGGGGGCCGTCAAAACATTCAGTACTTC,CASSPLGGGRQNIQYF
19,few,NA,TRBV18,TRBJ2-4,TGTGCCAGCTCACCACCGAATACGGGACTTTCGGGAGCCAAAAACATTCAGTACTTC,CASSPPNTGLSGAKNIQYF
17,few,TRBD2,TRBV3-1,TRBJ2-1,TGTGCCAGCAGCCTTGGACTAGCGGGAGGCCCCTACAATGAGCAGTTCTTC,CASSLGLAGGPYNEQFF
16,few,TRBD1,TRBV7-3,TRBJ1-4,TGTGCCAGCAGCGCCCCACAGACAGGGAGGGGAGAAAAACTGTTTTTT,CASSAPQTGRGEKLFF
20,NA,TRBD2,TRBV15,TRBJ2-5,TGTGCCACCAGCAGAATTCCAGGACTAGCGGGAGATAAGGGGGGGGAGACCCAGTACTTC,CATSRIPGLAGDKGGETQYF
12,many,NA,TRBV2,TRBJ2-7,TGTGCCAGCAGTAGATCAGATTACGAGCAGTACTTC,CASSRSDYEQYF
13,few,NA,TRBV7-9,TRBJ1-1,TGTGCCAGCAGCTCGCAGCCCATTCCCTCAGCTTTCTTT,CASSSQPIPSAFF
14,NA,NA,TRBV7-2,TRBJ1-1,TGTGCCAGCAGCGCACCCGGGCTGGACACTGAAGCTTTCTTT,CASSAPGLDTEAFF
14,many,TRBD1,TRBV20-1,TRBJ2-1,TGCAGTGCTTGGACAGGGTGGGCCAACAATGAGCAGTTCTTC,CSAWTGWANNEQFF
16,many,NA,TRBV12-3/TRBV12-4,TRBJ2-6,TGTGCCAGCAGTTTTACCCATATTTTTGGGGCCAACGTCCTGACTTTC,CASSFTHIFGANVLTF
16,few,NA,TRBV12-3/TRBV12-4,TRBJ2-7,TGTGCCAGCAGCCAAACCTCTAGCGATAGAACCTACGAGCAGTACTTC,CASSQTSSDRTYEQYF
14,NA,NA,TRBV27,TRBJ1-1,TGTGCCAGCAGTTTCGTAGTAGGGGAAACTGAAGCTCTCTTT,CASSFVVGETEALF
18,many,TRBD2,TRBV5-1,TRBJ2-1,TGCGCCAGCAGCTTGGCCGAGGGTGCCGGGACTAGAAACAATGAGCAGTTCTTC,CASSLAEGAGTRNNEQFF
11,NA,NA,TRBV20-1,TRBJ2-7,TGCAGTGCGCCGGTCTTGGTCGAGCAGTACTTC,CSAPVLVEQYF
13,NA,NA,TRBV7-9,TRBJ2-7,TGTGCCAGCAGCTTAGGTCTCCAGGGCGGGCAGTACTTC,CASSLGLQGGQYF
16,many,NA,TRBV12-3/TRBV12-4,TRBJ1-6,TGTGCCAGCAGTTTAGACAGGTCCATAACGGGTTCACCCCTCCACTTT,CASSLDRSITGSPLHF
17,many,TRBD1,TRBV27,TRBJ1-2,TGTGCCAGCAGTTTAGACCCCCACAGGGGGCGGGCGGGGGGCTACACCTTC,CASSLDPHRGRAGGYTF
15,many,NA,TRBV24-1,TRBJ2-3,TGTGCCACCAGTGATTTGGTGGAGAATCCAGATACGCAGTATTTT,CATSDLVENPDTQYF
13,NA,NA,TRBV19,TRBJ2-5,TGTGCCAGTAGACTAGGAGGTGGAGAGACCCAGTACTTC,CASRLGGGETQYF
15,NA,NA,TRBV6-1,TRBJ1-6,TGTGCCAGCAGTGAATTTTCTGGCGGGCATTCACCCCTCCACTTT,CASSEFSGGHSPLHF